This T cell receptor beta chain emerged from a study of T-cell reconstitution after alpha-beta-depleted transplantation in children. Unmatched junction bases numbered 11, after V lost 6 bases and J lost 4 bases. From germline, CDR1 is MDHEN and CDR2 SYDVKM. The CDR3 consists of 15 residues. In this sample, this clonotype turned up many times. Unique molecular identifiers were incorporated into the prepared TCRbeta library. TCRdb reprocessed the PCR reads via MiXCR and lists one record per CDR3 protein. Among around 29,000 distinct CDR3 sequences listed, 6.3% were seen once. The source is a male patient under 18 who had a stem cell transplant for acute myeloid leukemia, so the T cells may come from the graft donor. Source: PBMCs, mostly from graft donor cells, taken 180 days after TCRalphabeta/CD19-depleted stem cell transplant. This chain connects TRBV28 to TRBJ2-5; 7 bases map to TRBD1. The CDR3 loop reads CASSQGTVSPETQYF. As DNA, the CDR3 is TGTGCCAGCAGCCAGGGGACAGTCTCCCCAGAGACCCAGTACTTC.